These 32 T cell receptor beta chains were all obtained from the same sample, sequenced in a study of blood T cells in healthy people across ages. Together with a sample-barcoded 5' primer, a J-beta primer mix was included in a second PCR lasting 7 to 11 cycles. TCRdb reanalysed the 5' RACE reads using MiXCR and keeps one entry per CDR3 protein. The sample contains about 2 million distinct CDR3 sequences, just under 50% of which appear only once. What was sequenced was blood. The receptors stem from a woman between 35 and 50 years old in good health.

The CDR3 here is CASSEGSNSGYTF. The CDR3 bases are TGTGCCAGCAGTGAAGGGTCGAACAGTGGCTACACCTTC. V gene TRBV6-4 combines with J gene TRBJ1-2; D not certain. Germline lookup yields CDR1 MRHNA and CDR2 SNTAGT. V was pared by 3 bases and J by 7 bases, with 12 bases between. CDR3 length: 13 amino acids.

V is TRBV5-1 and J is TRBJ2-5, with a tentative D call TRBD2 (5 bases). Germline V gene data show CDR1 as SGHRS and CDR2 as YFSETQ. The CDR3 has 13 amino acids. Deletions cut 2 bases from V and 5 bases from J, with 10 bases between. Here the CDR3 reads CASSLQRPETQYF. DNA of the CDR3: TGCGCCAGCAGCTTACAGCGGCCGGAGACCCAGTACTTC.

The V and J genes are TRBV27 and TRBJ1-4; 7 positions agree with TRBD1. The CDR3 is 15 amino acids. With V trimmed by 5 bases and J by 7 bases, 10 bases remained unmatched. Germline CDR1 and CDR2: MNHEY and SMNVEV (reference sequence). The CDR3 coding sequence is TGTGCCAGCAGTAGACAGGGTCGTAAGGGTGAAAAACTGTTTTTT. Its protein product is CASSRQGRKGEKLFF. The entire variable domain, with the rest obtained from reference TRBV27 and TRBJ1-4, is as follows: EAQVTQNPRYLITVTGKKLTVTCSQNMNHEYMSWYRQDPGLGLRQIYYSMNVEVTDKGDVPEGYKVSRKEKRNFPLILESPSPNQTSLYFCASSRQGRKGEKLFFGSGTQLSVL.

The chain employs TRBV20-1 and TRBJ1-2; possibly TRBD1 for D (5 bases). V lost 6 bases, J lost 4 bases, and 15 bases lay in between. Germline V lookup: CDR1 DFQATT, CDR2 SNEGSKA (reference sequence). The CDR3 contains 13 residues. CDR3: CSADTGQSYGYTF. The CDR3 coding sequence is TGCAGTGCGGACACGGGGCAGAGCTATGGCTACACCTTC.

V and J are TRBV4-3 and TRBJ2-3; a possible D gene is TRBD1 (6 bases). Germline CDR1 reads LGHNA; CDR2 reads YSLEER. The CDR3 is 15 amino acids. The V gene lost 0 bases and the J gene lost 3 bases, with 10 bases spanning the gap. This CDR3 reads CASSQEGTRTDTQYF. The DNA for the CDR3 is TGCGCCAGCAGCCAAGAGGGGACAAGAACAGATACGCAGTATTTT.

The chain has TRBV7-2 and TRBJ2-7; 7 bases line up with TRBD2. Germline loops: CDR1 SGHTA, CDR2 FQGNSA. Trimming at V came to 2 bases and at J to 6 bases, leaving 22 bases not matched to a gene. The CDR3 runs 19 residues. The CDR3 DNA follows: TGTGCCAGCAGCTTAAGCAACCCCCTGGGGAGCGGGGTACTGAGCGAGCAGTACTTC. Protein sequence: CASSLSNPLGSGVLSEQYF. The entire variable domain, with the rest obtained from reference TRBV7-2 and TRBJ2-7, is as follows: GAGVSQSPSNKVTEKGKDVELRCDPISGHTALYWYRQSLGQGLEFLIYFQGNSAPDKSGLPSDRFSAERTGGSVSTLTIQRTQQEDSAVYLCASSLSNPLGSGVLSEQYFGPGTRLTVT.

The table lists this clonotype with many counts. This chain links TRBV4-1 with TRBJ2-7; 8 nucleotides match TRBD1. The CDR3 has 14 amino acids. Germline CDR1 reads MGHRA; CDR2 reads YSYEKL. V shed 0 bases and J 2 bases; nucleotides not matched to a gene: 0. CDR3 sequence (DNA): TGCGCCAGCAGCCAAGAGACAGGGGCCTACGAGCAGTACTTC. This translates into CASSQETGAYEQYF.

The J gene is TRBJ2-1, the V gene TRBV11-1, with D possibly TRBD2 on 6 matching bases. The V gene lost 3 bases and the J gene lost 10 bases, with 13 bases spanning the gap. CDR3 size: 13 residues. Germline V CDR1 and CDR2: SGHAT, FQDESV (reference sequence). CDR3 residues: CASSLDGGHEQFF. The CDR3 DNA follows: TGTGCCAGCAGCTTGGACGGGGGTCACGAGCAGTTCTTC. Using reference TRBV11-1 and TRBJ2-1 for the parts outside the CDR3, the full variable domain is EAEVAQSPRYKITEKSQAVAFWCDPISGHATLYWYRQILGQGPELLVQFQDESVVDDSQLPKDRFSAERLKGVDSTLKIQPAELGDSAMYLCASSLDGGHEQFFGPGTRLTVL.

This clonotype has just a few counts. The chain combines TRBV5-1 with TRBJ2-4, with D uncertain. From germline, CDR1 is SGHRS and CDR2 YFSETQ. The CDR3 contains 13 residues. V lost 0 bases, J lost 5 bases, and 6 bases lay in between. In DNA form, the CDR3 reads TGCGCCAGCAGCTTGGAGCCAGAAAACATTCAGTACTTC. This codes for CASSLEPENIQYF.

This clonotype turned up a few times. The rearrangement joins TRBV7-2 to TRBJ2-5, with D maybe TRBD2 (6 bases). Per the germline V gene, CDR1 is SGHTA and CDR2 is FQGNSA. This CDR3 comprises 13 residues. Trimming pared 5 bases from V and 3 bases from J, leaving 10 bases between. CDR3 residues: CASSRLEKETQYF. The CDR3 DNA reads as TGTGCCAGCAGCAGACTAGAGAAAGAGACCCAGTACTTC.

The chain has TRBV7-9 and TRBJ1-2; TRBD1 aligns across 8 bases. This CDR3 is 15 amino acids long. V lost 1 base and J lost 4; bases outside the gene matches: 5. CDR1 SEHNR and CDR2 FQNEAQ come from the germline V gene (reference sequence). CDR3 loop: CASSLVQGASYGYTF. CDR3 DNA: TGTGCCAGCAGCTTAGTTCAGGGGGCGTCCTATGGCTACACCTTC. Using reference TRBV7-9 and TRBJ1-2 for the parts outside the CDR3, the full variable domain is DTGVSQNPRHKITKRGQNVTFRCDPISEHNRLYWYRQTLGQGPEFLTYFQNEAQLEKSRLLSDRFSAERPKGSFSTLEIQRTEQGDSAMYLCASSLVQGASYGYTFGSGTRLTVV.

This clonotype was found many times. This chain connects TRBV2 to TRBJ2-1, with a tentative D call TRBD2 (6 bases). Trimming removed 7 bases from V and 5 bases from J, with 9 bases in between. The CDR3 extends over 12 amino acids. Per the germline V gene, CDR1 is SNHLY and CDR2 is FYNNEI. In DNA form, the CDR3 reads TGTGCCAGCACGCGGGGACACAATGAGCAGTTCTTC. Protein product: CASTRGHNEQFF.

This clonotype was detected many times. The rearrangement uses TRBV5-1 and TRBJ2-3; D unresolved. Trimming took off 1 base at V and 0 bases at J, with 9 bases between the two ends. This CDR3 region has 15 residues. Germline CDR1 is SGHRS and CDR2 is YFSETQ. The CDR3 loop reads CASSLRPTSTDTQYF. CDR3 bases: TGCGCCAGCAGCTTGAGACCGACTAGCACAGATACGCAGTATTTT. The full variable domain, with the rest looked up from reference TRBV5-1 and TRBJ2-3, is KAGVTQTPRYLIKTRGQQVTLSCSPISGHRSVSWYQQTPGQGLQFLFEYFSETQRNKGNFPGRFSGRQFSNSRSEMNVSTLELGDSALYLCASSLRPTSTDTQYFGPGTRLTVL.

At least ten counts were recorded for this clonotype. The V call is TRBV28, the J call TRBJ2-5; 7 bases agree with TRBD1. The CDR3 runs to 14 residues. Germline loops: CDR1 MDHEN, CDR2 SYDVKM. V was pared by 8 bases and J by 4 bases, with 10 bases of the junction left unmatched. CDR3 DNA: TGTGCCAGCTCTCGCCGACAGGGCCCAGAGACCCAGTACTTC. This sequence encodes CASSRRQGPETQYF.

This clonotype is a singleton in its sample. V gene TRBV6-1 combines with J gene TRBJ2-5, with a tentative D call TRBD1 (5 bases). The V gene's germline CDR1 is MNHNS and CDR2 SASEGT. The CDR3 runs to 16 residues. The V and J ends lost 4 bases and 11 bases respectively, with 26 bases between them. CDR3 region: CASSVSGHREFNEQYF. DNA of the CDR3: TGTGCCAGCAGTGTTTCCGGACACCGAGAGTTCAATGAGCAGTACTTC.

This sequence joins TRBV29-1 and TRBJ1-1; tentative D call: TRBD1 (6 bases). Germline V gene data show CDR1 as SQVTM and CDR2 as ANQGSEA. V shed 4 bases and J shed 10 bases, with 22 bases lying between them. This CDR3 has 14 amino acids. The chain's CDR3 is CSVALDTDRLGAFF. CDR3 in DNA: TGCAGCGTTGCCCTGGACACAGACAGGTTAGGAGCTTTCTTT.

This clonotype was detected a few times. The rearrangement uses TRBV11-1 and TRBJ2-7; D is possibly TRBD1 or TRBD2 (5 bases each). The germline V gene encodes CDR1 SGHAT and CDR2 FQDESV (reference sequence). The V gene lost 0 bases and the J gene lost 3 bases, with 15 bases spanning the gap. The CDR3 consists of 16 residues. The CDR3 DNA reads TGTGCCAGCAGCTTAGCAGCCGGGACGGCTCACTACGAGCAGTACTTC. Translated: CASSLAAGTAHYEQYF.

The chain links TRBV7-2 to TRBJ1-6; 9 bases are a match to TRBD1. V trimming: 3 bases; J trimming: 3 bases; junction bases outside the gene matches: 6. The germline gives CDR1 SGHTA, CDR2 FQGNSA. This CDR3 spans 17 amino acids. The CDR3 reads CASSFGQGPIYNSPLHF. CDR3 nucleotide sequence: TGTGCCAGCAGCTTTGGACAGGGGCCAATCTATAATTCACCCCTCCACTTT.

The chain links TRBV13 to TRBJ2-1, with a possible D match to TRBD1 (6 bases). The V and J ends lost 4 bases and 7 bases respectively, with 8 bases between them. Germline lookup yields CDR1 PRHDT and CDR2 FYEKMQ (reference sequence). The CDR3 is 12 residues long. The CDR3 sequence is CASSSGENEQFF. DNA for the CDR3: TGTGCCAGCAGCTCAGGGGAGAATGAGCAGTTCTTC.

The V call is TRBV7-9, the J call TRBJ2-1; 9 bases align to TRBD2. The V gene end was trimmed by 1 base and the J gene end by 4 bases; junction bases not matched to a gene: 8. Germline V CDR1 and CDR2: SEHNR, FQNEAQ (reference sequence). The CDR3 is 17 amino acids. The CDR3 nucleotides are TGTGCCAGCAGCTTAGACTCGCGGGGGGGCGTTTACAATGAGCAGTTCTTC. The encoded protein is CASSLDSRGGVYNEQFF.

The chain carries TRBV9 and TRBJ2-1; TRBD1 matches at 7 bases. Germline V gene data show CDR1 as SGDLS and CDR2 as YYNGEE. V lost 0 bases, J lost 6 bases, and 3 bases stayed unmatched. This CDR3 has 14 residues. The CDR3 is CASSVAPGGNEQFF. The CDR3 DNA sequence: TGTGCCAGCAGCGTAGCACCAGGGGGCAATGAGCAGTTCTTC.

Many counts were recorded for this clonotype. The chain is built from TRBV7-2 and TRBJ2-1; TRBD2 matches 8 bases. The V gene's germline CDR1 is SGHTA and CDR2 FQGNSA. V trimming: 7 bases; J trimming: 0 bases; junction bases outside the gene matches: 5. There are 15 residues in the CDR3. For the CDR3, the DNA is TGTGCCAGCACTGAGCGGGGGAGCTCCTACAATGAGCAGTTCTTC. Translated: CASTERGSSYNEQFF.

This clonotype was picked up a small number of times. The chain recombines TRBV15 with TRBJ2-3; the match to TRBD2 covers 15 bases. Germline lookup yields CDR1 LNHNV and CDR2 YYDKDF (reference sequence). The CDR3 contains 15 residues. J lost 6 bases, V lost 8 bases, and 6 bases had no gene match. CDR3 loop: CATHRGTSGGDTQYF. For the CDR3, the DNA is TGTGCCACCCACCGCGGGACTAGCGGGGGGGATACGCAGTATTTT.

The chain combines TRBV6-2 or TRBV6-3 with TRBJ2-1; D might be TRBD1 (6 bases). The germline gives CDR1 MNHEY, CDR2 SVGEGT. V was cut by 0 bases and J by 2 bases, with 11 bases left in between. The CDR3 is 16 residues long. The CDR3 DNA reads as TGTGCCAGCAGTTACTCGGCAGGGGTGCCCTACAATGAGCAGTTCTTC. This codes for CASSYSAGVPYNEQFF.

As for this clonotype: A much more abundant neighbour one base away suggests this may be a read error. The chain links TRBV5-1 to TRBJ2-5; weak D call: TRBD2 (5 bases). The J call is in doubt because the DNA end fits TRBJ2-7 better. Germline CDR1 and CDR2: SGHRS and YFSETQ. The CDR3 consists of 12 residues. CDR3: CVSSPGLYEQYF. CDR3 in DNA: TGCGTCAGCAGCCCCGGACTGTACGAGCAGTACTTC.

V usage is TRBV12-3 or TRBV12-4 and J usage is TRBJ2-3, with no clear D. The CDR3 is made up of 15 amino acids. Trimming left V 4 bases short and J 2 bases short, with 13 bases between. The CDR3 nucleotides read TGTGCCAGCAGTTCGCGCAGAACTTCCACAGATACGCAGTATTTT. It translates to CASSSRRTSTDTQYF.

The V and J genes are TRBV27 and TRBJ1-1; TRBD1 matches at 8 bases. CDR1 is MNHEY and CDR2 is SMNVEV in the germline V gene (reference sequence). Trimming removed 6 bases from V and 0 bases from J; junction bases left unmatched: 6. CDR3 length equals 15 residues. The CDR3 DNA is TGTGCCAGCAGGCTACAGGGGGTACTGAACACTGAAGCTTTCTTT. It specifies CASRLQGVLNTEAFF.

CDR3 residues: CASSQADRAVYNEQFF. The DNA of the CDR3 is TGTGCCAGCAGCCAAGCGGACAGGGCGGTTTACAATGAGCAGTTCTTC. The chain couples TRBV14 to TRBJ2-1; 8 bases are shared with TRBD1. With V trimmed by 1 base and J by 4 bases, 6 bases remained unmatched. The CDR3 consists of 16 residues. The germline V gene encodes CDR1 SGHDN and CDR2 FVKESK.

The chain combines TRBV6-2 or TRBV6-3 with TRBJ2-1; the D gene is possibly TRBD1 (5 bases). The CDR3 is 15 amino acids. Germline assignment: CDR1 MNHEY and CDR2 SVGEGT. The V gene lost 6 bases and the J gene lost 5 bases, with 17 bases spanning the gap. DNA of the CDR3: TGTGCCAGCAGCCGCTTGGATGGGGCCAACAATGAGCAGTTCTTC. This translates into CASSRLDGANNEQFF.

This clonotype turned up a few times. The J gene is TRBJ2-6, the V gene TRBV5-1; no definite D call. Germline V gives CDR1 SGHRS, CDR2 YFSETQ. Trimming left V 7 bases short and J 0 bases short, with 11 bases between. This CDR3 region has 15 residues. For the CDR3, the DNA is TGCGCCAGCGGCCCGCAGTTCTCTGGGGCCAACGTCCTGACTTTC. It translates to CASGPQFSGANVLTF. Drawing the rest from reference TRBV5-1 and TRBJ2-6, the complete variable domain is KAGVTQTPRYLIKTRGQQVTLSCSPISGHRSVSWYQQTPGQGLQFLFEYFSETQRNKGNFPGRFSGRQFSNSRSEMNVSTLELGDSALYLCASGPQFSGANVLTFGAGSRLTVL.

There are a few counts of this clonotype. This rearrangement joins TRBV20-1 to TRBJ2-5, with 7 bases lining up with TRBD2. J was trimmed by 3 bases and V by 0 bases; bases with no gene match: 7. The CDR3 extends over 15 amino acids. Looked up from germline, CDR1 is DFQATT and CDR2 is SNEGSKA (reference sequence). This CDR3 reads CSARDGGGNKETQYF. CDR3 DNA sequence: TGCAGTGCTAGAGATGGGGGGGGGAACAAAGAGACCCAGTACTTC.

The chain employs TRBV9 and TRBJ2-1; 10 positions match TRBD1. The CDR3 extends over 15 amino acids. Per the germline V gene, CDR1 is SGDLS and CDR2 is YYNGEE. Unmatched junction bases numbered 4, after V lost 2 bases and J lost 5 bases. The CDR3 DNA follows: TGTGCCAGCAGCGTTTCCGGGACAGGGGACAATGAGCAGTTCTTC. Its protein is CASSVSGTGDNEQFF.